A selection of T cell receptor beta chains follows, all from one sample in a study of tumor-infiltrating lymphocytes in primary liver carcinoma. TCRdb processed the multiplex PCR reads anew with MiXCR; each CDR3 protein has one entry. The sample records approximately 73,000 distinct CDR3 sequences, 71% being singletons. The source material was liver tumor tissue from sampling region 4. These receptors all come from a woman aged 55-69 years with primary liver carcinoma and hepatitis B virus infection. CDR3s include the opening cysteine and the closing phenylalanine or tryptophan. D genes are given only for firm matches. Not all rows give a size; the values are once, few, many and, for expanded clones, a class.

J gene,clone size,V gene,D gene,CDR3 DNA,CDR3 protein
TRBJ2-1,NA,TRBV5-1,NA,TGCGCCAACAACTTGAACTCCCTTGACAATGAGCAGTTCTTC,CANNLNSLDNEQFF
TRBJ2-3,once,TRBV24-1,TRBD2,TGTGCCACCAGTGACCCAGGGGGACTAGCGGGAATGAAAGATACGCAGTATTTT,CATSDPGGLAGMKDTQYF
TRBJ2-2,many,TRBV24-1,NA,TGTGCCACCTCAGGTGGGACCGCGAACACCGGGGAGCTGTTTTTT,CATSGGTANTGELFF
TRBJ2-7,many,TRBV6-2/TRBV6-3,TRBD2,TGTGCCAGCAGTTACTCACTAGCGGGAGTTGACGAGCAGTACTTC,CASSYSLAGVDEQYF
TRBJ1-1,many,TRBV7-3,NA,TGTGCCAGCAGCTTAACTGGGGGGGGAGAAGCTTTCTTT,CASSLTGGGEAFF
TRBJ2-1,NA,TRBV7-8,NA,TGCGCCAGTAGCTTAGCCTCACGGGGGAAGTACAATGAGCGGTTCTTC,CASSLASRGKYNERFF
TRBJ2-1,NA,TRBV11-2,NA,TGTGCCAGCGGCCAAGAATTTGGGAAGAATGAGCAGTCCTTC,CASGQEFGKNEQSF
TRBJ2-7,many,TRBV28,NA,TGTGCCAGCAGTACCTCCGGGACAGGGGGGACTAGCGGTTACGAGCAGTACTTC,CASSTSGTGGTSGYEQYF
TRBJ2-1,few,TRBV10-3,TRBD2,TGTGCCATCAACGAGGGCCGAGAGCCGGGAGGGGGCAATGAGCAGTTCTTC,CAINEGREPGGGNEQFF
TRBJ2-1,NA,TRBV11-2,NA,TGCGCCAGCAACTTAGATGGGAACCACAATGAGCAGTTCTTC,CASNLDGNHNEQFF
TRBJ2-1,NA,TRBV11-3,TRBD2,TGTGCTAGCAGCTTAGGTCGGGGGGAGTGGAGTGTCAATGAGCAGTTCTTC,CASSLGRGEWSVNEQFF
TRBJ2-3,many,TRBV5-1,TRBD2,TGCGCCAGCAGCACCGGGACTAGCGGGAGCACAGATACGCAGTATTTT,CASSTGTSGSTDTQYF
TRBJ2-1,NA,TRBV7-3,TRBD2,TGTGCCAGCAGCCGAGCCGGGACTAGCGGAAGCAATGAGCAGTCCTTC,CASSRAGTSGSNEQSF
TRBJ2-1,many,TRBV7-9,TRBD2,TGTGCCAGCAGCCACCCGCGGACTAGCGGGAACAATGAGCAGTTCTTC,CASSHPRTSGNNEQFF
TRBJ1-3,NA,TRBV11-2,NA,TGTGCCTGCAGCTCACGCCCGCGCAGGGGAGCGTACTCTGGAAACACCATATATTTT,CACSSRPRRGAYSGNTIYF
TRBJ2-7,NA,TRBV28,TRBD2,TGTGCCAGCAGTCTCGGGGGGGCGAGCTCCTACGAGCAGTACTTC,CASSLGGASSYEQYF
TRBJ1-5,NA,TRBV5-4,NA,TGTGCCAGCAGCTTAGGACCACAGAGCAATCAGCCCCAGCTCTTT,CASSLGPQSNQPQLF
TRBJ2-3,many,TRBV6-5,NA,TGTGCCAGCAGTTACAAGCCCTGGGGGAGTGGCACAGATACGCAGTATTTT,CASSYKPWGSGTDTQYF
TRBJ1-1,NA,TRBV5-6,NA,TGTGCCAGCATCCCTGGGGGGGCGAGTACTGAAACTTTCTTT,CASIPGGASTETFF
TRBJ2-1,NA,TRBV7-6,NA,TGTGCCAGCAGCTCGCCCCTCCCGGTGGGGGATGAGCAGTTCTTC,CASSSPLPVGDEQFF
TRBJ1-5,NA,TRBV29-1,NA,TGCAGCGCGCCGGTTACTTATAATCAGCCCCAGCATTTT,CSAPVTYNQPQHF
TRBJ2-7,few,TRBV12-3/TRBV12-4,TRBD2,TGTGCCAGCAGCCAAGAGACGGGAGGTCGGAACGAGCGGTACTTC,CASSQETGGRNERYF
TRBJ2-1,NA,TRBV5-4,TRBD2,TGTGCCAGCAGCATGAAGCTGGCGGGAGGGTACAATGAGGAGTTCTTC,CASSMKLAGGYNEEFF
TRBJ2-3,NA,TRBV28,NA,TGTGCCAGAAGCACTGTCGGGGATACGCAGTATTTT,CARSTVGDTQYF
TRBJ2-4,NA,TRBV18,TRBD2,TGTGCCAGCTCACCGGATAGCGGGAGGAGTTCTGGCAAAAACATTCAGTACTTC,CASSPDSGRSSGKNIQYF
TRBJ2-1,many,TRBV2,NA,TGTGCCAGCAGTGAACAGGCCGGTTTAAGGTTCTTC,CASSEQAGLRFF
TRBJ2-3,NA,TRBV6-5,NA,TGTGCCAACAGTTACGGGCCCGGTCATCAGCCCCAGTATTTT,CANSYGPGHQPQYF
TRBJ2-7,NA,TRBV5-6,NA,TGTGCCAGTGGGTACTCGGGACTTACGGGCGAGCAGTACTTC,CASGYSGLTGEQYF
TRBJ2-2,NA,TRBV6-1,NA,TGTGCCAGCAGTGACGCTAGCGCCCTGTCCGGGGAGCTGTTTTTT,CASSDASALSGELFF
TRBJ2-7,NA,TRBV11-2,TRBD2,TGTGCCAGCAGAGAGACCGAGACTAGCGGCTACGAACAGTACTTC,CASRETETSGYEQYF
TRBJ2-6,many,TRBV5-1,NA,TGCGCCAGCAGCTTGCCCACCTCTGGGGCCAACGTCCTGACTTTC,CASSLPTSGANVLTF
TRBJ1-1,NA,TRBV28,NA,TGTCCCAGCAGTCAAGGGTTGATCACTGAAGCTTTCTTT,CPSSQGLITEAFF
TRBJ2-2,NA,TRBV29-1,NA,TGCAGCGCCCTATACATCGAGGAGCTGTTTTTT,CSALYIEELFF
TRBJ2-7,NA,TRBV6-5,TRBD2,TGTGCCAATAGCGTAGCGGCGGGAGGGCACTACGAGCAGTACTTC,CANSVAAGGHYEQYF
TRBJ2-1,NA,TRBV29-1,TRBD2,TGCAGGGTTTGGGAGTCTAGCGGAACGTACAATGAGCAGTTCTTC,CRVWESSGTYNEQFF
TRBJ2-3,NA,TRBV7-3,TRBD2,TGTGCCACCAGCTTAACGTTTGGCGGGAGGGCCCTCCCAACACACACAGATACGCAGTATTTT,CATSLTFGGRALPTHTDTQYF
TRBJ1-1,many,TRBV6-5,NA,TGTGCCAGCAGTTACAGATTCGTGAACACTGAAGCTTTCTTT,CASSYRFVNTEAFF
TRBJ2-4,many,TRBV28,TRBD2,TGTGCCAGCAGACCCGCGGGGGGCGCGAACATTCAGTACTTC,CASRPAGGANIQYF